This TCR beta chain was captured in a study of T cell changes during pregnancy in multiple sclerosis. The table came from immunoSEQ multiplex PCR; TCRdb's copy has only in-frame clones and leaves some out. The repertoire holds fewer than 90,000 clones, with 90% to 95% as singletons. The sample holds a few counts of this clone. The material sequenced was peripheral blood, taken after pregnancy. The receptor was isolated from a female donor in good health, enrolled as a control in a pregnancy study.

The CDR3 coding sequence is TGTGCCAGCAGCCCTCGGGGGTCAGGGAATCAGCCCCAGCATTTT. Translating gives CASSPRGSGNQPQHF. This chain uses TRBV7-9 with TRBJ1-5, with D possibly TRBD1 on 5 matching bases. The germline V and J ends were trimmed by 5 bases and 4 bases, with 15 bases remaining between them. CDR3 size: 15 residues. Germline CDR1 is SEHNR and CDR2 is FQNEAQ (reference sequence). The variable domain in full, with the rest retrieved from reference TRBV7-9 and TRBJ1-5, is DTGVSQNPRHKITKRGQNVTFRCDPISEHNRLYWYRQTLGQGPEFLTYFQNEAQLEKSRLLSDRFSAERPKGSFSTLEIQRTEQGDSAMYLCASSPRGSGNQPQHFGDGTRLSIL.